This T cell receptor beta chain came from a study of tumor-infiltrating lymphocytes in primary liver carcinoma. From roughly 20-30 mg of unsorted bulk tissue, DNA and RNA were co-extracted together. Germline lookup yields CDR1 MNHNS and CDR2 SASEGT. V trimming: 11 bases; J trimming: 12 bases; junction bases outside the gene matches: 14. This CDR3 comprises 12 residues. With around 500 ng total RNA as template and a constant-region primer, TCR beta cDNA was made. TCR beta libraries came from three nested multiplex PCR rounds using slightly modified ARM-PCR. The first two PCR rounds, around 10 cycles each, used TRBV1-TRBV30 forward primers and a C-beta reverse primer. TCRdb fed the multiplex PCR reads into MiXCR, producing one record per CDR3 protein. The data contain under 85,000 distinct CDR3 sequences, around 70% of them singletons.

Sequences were obtained from liver tumor tissue from sampling region 1. Subset meaning: tumor region T1, superior pole. The gene calls are TRBV6-1 and TRBJ1-1; 8 bases agree with TRBD1. The clonotype was recovered from a man between 35 and 55 years old with primary liver carcinoma and hepatitis B virus infection. The chain's CDR3 is CASSGQALETFF. The DNA for the CDR3 is TGTGCCTCTTCGGGACAGGCACTCGAAACTTTCTTT.